This T cell receptor beta chain was captured by sequencing in a study of a mutant IDH1 vaccine in newly diagnosed glioma. At the level of the study: Receipt of radiotherapy, temozolomide, or both preceded the study, and most received both.

This CDR3 is built from 15 residues. V was shortened by 5 bases and J by 2 bases, with 13 bases between the two germline ends. Germline CDR1 reads MNHEY; CDR2 reads SVGAGI. This clone has more than one count but fewer than ten. Its matching antigen is unknown. Sequencing was performed with immunoSEQ multiplex PCR; in TCRdb, only in-frame clones are kept and a portion is missing. The sample holds 50,000 to 65,000 clones, 90% to 95% seen once. Time point reported: week 11, during vaccination. With topical imiquimod, each dose of the vaccine consisted of 300 ug of mutant IDH1 20-mer peptide. Each tumor in the donors was a new WHO grade 3 or 4 astrocytoma, IDH1-mutant and ATRX-lost. Study-wide results and limits: Evidence of vaccine-induced immune responses was documented in about 93% of patients.

This specimen was PBMCs, taken from a glioma patient whose treatment included an IDH1 peptide vaccine. The source of this sequence is a man aged 50 or older with glioma. The J gene is TRBJ1-5, the V gene TRBV6-5; D is undetermined. The CDR3 sequence is CASSADFWGNQPQHF. Here the CDR3 DNA reads TGTGCCAGCAGTGCCGATTTTTGGGGCAATCAGCCCCAGCATTTT.